This T cell receptor beta chain was observed in a study of vaccination effects on CD4 cells after COVID-19. Study information: Samples from a couple of convalescent patients were given 16 days and one week before vaccination.

The length of the CDR3 is 16 residues. CDR1 is SEHNR, CDR2 FQNEAQ, per germline (reference sequence). The V end was cut by 1 base, the J end by 0 bases, with 10 bases between. Of note for this clone: No antigen is known for it.

The study's findings and limits: Clonal contraction was marked in infection- and vaccine-induced clones late after vaccination.

Method: immunoSEQ multiplex PCR; TCRdb's copy keeps in-frame clones and lacks some. The table has around 53,000 clones, around 82% seen once. Viral peptide pool expansion of antigen-specific CD4+ T cells preceded sequencing in the ViraFEST assay. Culture lasted about ten days before CD4+ T cell isolation. The person acquired a PCR-confirmed SARS-CoV-2 infection between March and December 2020. Supplemented with about 10 IU/ml IL-2 and about 10 ug/ml peptides, about 2 million PBMC per well were kept in culture. Days 3 and 7 were when half the medium was replaced with IL-2 medium. This chain uses TRBV7-9 with TRBJ1-5, with D unclear. The specimen was CD4+ T cells from PBMCs cultured with HIV peptides, collected before COVID-19 vaccination. Sample subset: HIV-1 Nef peptide pool negative control/reference culture. This receptor was identified in a human donor who had a prior SARS-CoV-2 infection. As DNA, the CDR3 is TGTGCCAGCAGCTTAGTTAGGCGGCTTAGCAATCAGCCCCAGCATTTT. Translating it yields CASSLVRRLSNQPQHF.